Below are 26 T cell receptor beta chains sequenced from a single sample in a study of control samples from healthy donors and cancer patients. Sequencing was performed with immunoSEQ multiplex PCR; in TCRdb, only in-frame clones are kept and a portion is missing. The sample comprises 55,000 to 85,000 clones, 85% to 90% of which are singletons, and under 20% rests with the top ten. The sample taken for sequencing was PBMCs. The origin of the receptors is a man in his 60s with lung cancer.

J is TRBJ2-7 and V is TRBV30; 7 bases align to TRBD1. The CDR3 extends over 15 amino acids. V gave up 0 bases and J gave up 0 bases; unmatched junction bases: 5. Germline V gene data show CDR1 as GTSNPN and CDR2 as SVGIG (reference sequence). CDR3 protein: CAWSVQGQASYEQYF. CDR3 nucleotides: TGTGCCTGGAGTGTTCAAGGACAGGCCTCCTACGAGCAGTACTTC.

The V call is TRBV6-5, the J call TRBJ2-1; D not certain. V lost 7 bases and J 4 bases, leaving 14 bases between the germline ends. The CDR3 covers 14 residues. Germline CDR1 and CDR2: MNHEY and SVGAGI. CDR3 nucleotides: TGTGCCAGCACCCCAGACGTAATGTACAATGAGCAGTTCTTC. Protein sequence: CASTPDVMYNEQFF.

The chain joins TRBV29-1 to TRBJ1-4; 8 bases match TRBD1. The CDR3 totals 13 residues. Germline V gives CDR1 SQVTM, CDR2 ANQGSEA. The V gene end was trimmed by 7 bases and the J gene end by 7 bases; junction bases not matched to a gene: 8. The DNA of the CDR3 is TGCAGCGGGAAAACGGACAGGGTTGAAAAACTGTTTTTT. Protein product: CSGKTDRVEKLFF.

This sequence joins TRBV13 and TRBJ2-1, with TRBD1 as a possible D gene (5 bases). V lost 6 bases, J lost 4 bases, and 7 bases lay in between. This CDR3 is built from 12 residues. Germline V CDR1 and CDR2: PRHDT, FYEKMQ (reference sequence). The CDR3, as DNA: TGTGCCAGCAGAGGGGCGTACAATGAGCAGTTCTTC. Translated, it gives CASRGAYNEQFF.

DNA for the CDR3: TGTGCCAGCAGCTACCTATCGACAGGGCTAGGCGAGCAGTACTTC. This sequence encodes CASSYLSTGLGEQYF. This chain links TRBV7-9 with TRBJ2-7; TRBD1 matches at 7 bases. Germline CDR1 is SEHNR and CDR2 is FQNEAQ (reference sequence). The CDR3 sequence is 15 residues long. The junction had 12 bases not matched to a gene; V was cut back by 4 bases and J by 6 bases.

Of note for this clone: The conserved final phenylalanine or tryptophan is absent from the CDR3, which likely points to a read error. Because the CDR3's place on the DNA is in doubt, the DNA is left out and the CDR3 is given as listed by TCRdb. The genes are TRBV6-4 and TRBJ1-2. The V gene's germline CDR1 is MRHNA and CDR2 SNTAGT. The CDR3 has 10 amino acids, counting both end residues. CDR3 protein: CASSDSYHNP.

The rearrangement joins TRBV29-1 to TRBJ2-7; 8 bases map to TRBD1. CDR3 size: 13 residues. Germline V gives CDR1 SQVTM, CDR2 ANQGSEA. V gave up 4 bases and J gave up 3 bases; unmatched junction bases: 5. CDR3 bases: TGCAGCGTTGGACAGGGGTCCAGCTACGAGCAGTACTTC. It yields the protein CSVGQGSSYEQYF.

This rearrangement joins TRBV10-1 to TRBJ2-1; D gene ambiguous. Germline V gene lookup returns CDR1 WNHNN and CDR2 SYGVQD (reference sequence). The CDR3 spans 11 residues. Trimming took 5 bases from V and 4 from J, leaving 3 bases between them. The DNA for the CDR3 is TGCGCCAGCAGTTCGTACAATGAGCAGTTCTTC. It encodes CASSSYNEQFF.

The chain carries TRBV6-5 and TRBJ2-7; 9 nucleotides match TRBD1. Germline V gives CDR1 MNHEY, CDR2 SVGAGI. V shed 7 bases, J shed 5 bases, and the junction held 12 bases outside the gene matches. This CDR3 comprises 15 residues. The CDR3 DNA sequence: TGTGCCAGCACCGCCCGGAGAGGGACAGGGCACGAGCAGTACTTC. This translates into CASTARRGTGHEQYF.

CDR3 region: CASSLYGGRDATGELFF. CDR3 nucleotides: TGCGCCAGCAGCTTGTATGGGGGCAGGGATGCCACCGGGGAGCTGTTTTTT. This chain connects TRBV5-1 to TRBJ2-2, with a weak D call TRBD1 (6 bases). V lost 1 base, J lost 4 bases, and 17 bases lay in between. Germline V lookup: CDR1 SGHRS, CDR2 YFSETQ. The CDR3 sequence is 17 residues long.

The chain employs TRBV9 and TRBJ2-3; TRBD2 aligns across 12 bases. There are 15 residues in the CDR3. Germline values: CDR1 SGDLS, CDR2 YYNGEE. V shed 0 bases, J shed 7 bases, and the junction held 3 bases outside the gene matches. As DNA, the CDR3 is TGTGCCAGCAGCGTAGCTAGCGGGGGGGCGAATACGCAGTATTTT. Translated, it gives CASSVASGGANTQYF.

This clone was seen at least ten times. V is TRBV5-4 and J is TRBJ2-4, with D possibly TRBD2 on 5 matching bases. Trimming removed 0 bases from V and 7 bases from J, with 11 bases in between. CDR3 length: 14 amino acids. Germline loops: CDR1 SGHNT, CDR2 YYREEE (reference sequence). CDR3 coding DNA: TGTGCCAGCAGCTTGGGGCCAGCGGCCAACATTCAGTACTTC. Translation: CASSLGPAANIQYF.

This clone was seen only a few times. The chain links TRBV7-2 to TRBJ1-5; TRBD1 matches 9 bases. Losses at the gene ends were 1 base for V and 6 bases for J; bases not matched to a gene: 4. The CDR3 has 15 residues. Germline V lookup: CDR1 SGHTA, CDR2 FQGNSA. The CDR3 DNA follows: TGTGCCAGCAGCTTAGGACAGGGGGAAAGTCAGCCCCAGCATTTT. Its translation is CASSLGQGESQPQHF.

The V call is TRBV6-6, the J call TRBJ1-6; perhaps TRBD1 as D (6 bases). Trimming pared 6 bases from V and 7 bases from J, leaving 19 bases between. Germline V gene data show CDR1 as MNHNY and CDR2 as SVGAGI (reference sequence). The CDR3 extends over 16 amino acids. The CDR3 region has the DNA TGTGCCAGCAGCCCCCTTCCGGACAGTCTAAATTCACCCCTCCACTTT. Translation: CASSPLPDSLNSPLHF.

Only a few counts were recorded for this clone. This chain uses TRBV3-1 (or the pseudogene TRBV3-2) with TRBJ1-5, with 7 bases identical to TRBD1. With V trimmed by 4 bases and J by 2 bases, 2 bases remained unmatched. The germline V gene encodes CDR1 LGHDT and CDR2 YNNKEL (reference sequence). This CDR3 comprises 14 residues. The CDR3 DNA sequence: TGTGCCAGCAGCCCCGGGACAGGCAATCAGCCCCAGCATTTT. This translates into CASSPGTGNQPQHF.

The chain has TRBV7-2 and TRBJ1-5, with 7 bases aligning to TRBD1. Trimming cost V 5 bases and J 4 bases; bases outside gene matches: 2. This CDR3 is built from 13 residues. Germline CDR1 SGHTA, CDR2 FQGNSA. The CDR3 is CASSGQDNQPQHF. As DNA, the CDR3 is TGTGCCAGCAGCGGACAGGATAATCAGCCCCAGCATTTT. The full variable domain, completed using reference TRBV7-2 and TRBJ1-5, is GAGVSQSPSNKVTEKGKDVELRCDPISGHTALYWYRQSLGQGLEFLIYFQGNSAPDKSGLPSDRFSAERTGGSVSTLTIQRTQQEDSAVYLCASSGQDNQPQHFGDGTRLSIL.

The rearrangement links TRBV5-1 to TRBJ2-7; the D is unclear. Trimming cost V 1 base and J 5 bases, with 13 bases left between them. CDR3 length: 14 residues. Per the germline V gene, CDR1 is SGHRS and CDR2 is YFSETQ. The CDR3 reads CASSLSWPPNEQYF. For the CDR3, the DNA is TGCGCCAGCAGCTTGAGTTGGCCGCCCAACGAGCAGTACTTC.

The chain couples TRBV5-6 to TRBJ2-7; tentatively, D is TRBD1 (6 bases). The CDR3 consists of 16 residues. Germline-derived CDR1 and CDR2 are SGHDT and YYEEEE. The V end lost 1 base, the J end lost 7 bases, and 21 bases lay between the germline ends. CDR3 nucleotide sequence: TGTGCCAGCAGCTTGAACGGGGCAGGGGATCTGGGTGAGCAGTACTTC. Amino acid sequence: CASSLNGAGDLGEQYF. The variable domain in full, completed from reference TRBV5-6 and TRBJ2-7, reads DAGVTQSPTHLIKTRGQQVTLRCSPKSGHDTVSWYQQALGQGPQFIFQYYEEEERQRGNFPDRFSGHQFPNYSSELNVNALLLGDSALYLCASSLNGAGDLGEQYFGPGTRLTVT.

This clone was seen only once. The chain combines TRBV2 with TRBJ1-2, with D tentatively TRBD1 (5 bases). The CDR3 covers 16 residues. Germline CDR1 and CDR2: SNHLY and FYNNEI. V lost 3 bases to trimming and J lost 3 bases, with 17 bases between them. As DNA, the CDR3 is TGTGCCAGCAGTGACCCTGGACGGACGGGGGACTATGGCTACACCTTC. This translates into CASSDPGRTGDYGYTF.

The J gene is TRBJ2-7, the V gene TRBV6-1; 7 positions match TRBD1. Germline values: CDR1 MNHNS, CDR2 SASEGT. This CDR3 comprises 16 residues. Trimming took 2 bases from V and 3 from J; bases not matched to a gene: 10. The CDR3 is CASSEHRGGSVYEQYF. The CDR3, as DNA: TGTGCCAGCAGTGAACACAGGGGCGGTAGTGTCTACGAGCAGTACTTC.

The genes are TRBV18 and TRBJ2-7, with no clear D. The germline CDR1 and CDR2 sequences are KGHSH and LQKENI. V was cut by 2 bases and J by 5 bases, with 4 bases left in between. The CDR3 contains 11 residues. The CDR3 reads CASSPGHEQYV. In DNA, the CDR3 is TGTGCCAGCTCACCAGGTCACGAGCAGTACGTC.

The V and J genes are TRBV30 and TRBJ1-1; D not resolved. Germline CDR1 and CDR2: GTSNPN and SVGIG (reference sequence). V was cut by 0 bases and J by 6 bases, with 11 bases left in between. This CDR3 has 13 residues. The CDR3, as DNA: TGTGCCTGGAGTGTAAACCGGTACCCTGAAGCTTTCTTT. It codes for CAWSVNRYPEAFF.

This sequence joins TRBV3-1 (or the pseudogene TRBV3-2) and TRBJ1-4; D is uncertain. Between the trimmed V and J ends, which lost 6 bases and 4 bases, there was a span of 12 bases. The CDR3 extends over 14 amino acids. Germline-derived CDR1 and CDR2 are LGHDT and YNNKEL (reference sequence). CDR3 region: CASRQTSFNEKLFF. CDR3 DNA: TGTGCCAGCAGGCAGACAAGCTTTAATGAAAAACTGTTTTTT.

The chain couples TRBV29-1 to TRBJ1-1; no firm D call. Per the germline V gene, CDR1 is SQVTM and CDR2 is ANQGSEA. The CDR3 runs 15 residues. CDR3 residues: CSIKSHGSRDTEAFF. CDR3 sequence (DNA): TGCAGTATTAAATCCCACGGCTCGCGGGACACTGAAGCTTTCTTT.

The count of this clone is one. The CDR3 sequence: CASSPGFSQGYYTF. DNA for the CDR3: TGTGCCAGCTCACCAGGCTTTAGTCAGGGGTACTACACCTTC. V gene TRBV18 combines with J gene TRBJ1-2; the D gene is possibly TRBD1 (6 bases). CDR3 size: 14 residues. Trimming cost V 2 bases and J 10 bases, with 17 bases left between them. CDR1 is KGHSH, CDR2 LQKENI, per germline. Looking up the rest from reference TRBV18 and TRBJ1-2 gives the full variable domain: NAGVMQNPRHLVRRRGQEARLRCSPMKGHSHVYWYRQLPEEGLKFMVYLQKENIIDESGMPKERFSAEFPKEGPSILRIQQVVRGDSAAYFCASSPGFSQGYYTFGSGTRLTVV.

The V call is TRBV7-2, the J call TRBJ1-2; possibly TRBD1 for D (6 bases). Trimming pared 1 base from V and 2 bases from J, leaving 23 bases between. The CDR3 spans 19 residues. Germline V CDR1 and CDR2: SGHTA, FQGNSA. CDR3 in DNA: TGTGCCAGCAGCTTAGTAAGCATGAACAGGGCTGGCTCGAACTATGGCTACACCTTC. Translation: CASSLVSMNRAGSNYGYTF.